This is a list of T cell receptor beta chains from one sample in a study of Tregs in tolerant kidney transplant recipients. Libraries were prepared by immunoSEQ multiplex PCR; TCRdb keeps only in-frame clonotypes and omits some of them. The sample records about 110,000 clones, roughly 90% being singletons. This specimen consisted of CD4+ T cells from blood, obtained before the transplant. These receptors were obtained from a human donor who received a combined kidney and bone marrow transplant. CDR3s leave out the opening cysteine and the closing phenylalanine or tryptophan.

V	CDR3
TRBV6-1	ASSEPGGEKLF
TRBV5-6	ASSFLGNSYEQY
TRBV7-9	ASSLRRGGGPSYNEQF
TRBV4-1	ASSLSSRDRDNSPLH
TRBV5-1	ASSTQGELAEQY
TRBV19	ASSIANPGTVNGYT
TRBV29-1	SVDRGQGSEQY
TRBV21-1	ASSKKKLRRRY
TRBV4-1	ASSQVKGASSNQPQH
TRBV7-7	ASSFSQLDTQY
TRBV5-6	ASSFGVAGVTDTQY
TRBV7-2	ASSLYGGSNEQF
TRBV6-1	ASDRVGGITEAF
TRBV14	ASSQVKREGGSFV
TRBV9	ASSVEAGDRGEQF
TRBV19	ASTTDRAQEPQH
TRBV28	ASRVNRWGQSPGANVLT
TRBV7-2	ASSLGIDTQKLF
TRBV11-2	ASSLYPEGGGNYGYT
TRBV11-2	ASSLGLYGSENTGELF
TRBV29-1	SVEEFAGVGYTGELF
TRBV28	ASSSEWGRETQY
TRBV6-5	ASRRTGKGYGYT
TRBV7-2	ASSVGTGDTEAF
TRBV2	ASSEGTGDEKLF
TRBV5-1	ASSLARGDNYGYT
TRBV7-9	ASSPDRGTDTQY
TRBV28	ASSFWGDQPQH
TRBV7-2	ASSFRTDNSPLH
TRBV5-6	ASSYSRGHNYGYT
TRBV10-1	ASRPGLAGTDTQY
TRBV18	ASAETTGVGYEQY
TRBV4-3	ASSQGGLAGWTGELF
TRBV4-3	ASSQDAGTRALRVD
TRBV7-9	ASSPSRQNTGELF
TRBV6-5	ASSYSGRGPYEQY
TRBV4-2	ASSRSGSNTEAF
TRBV19	ASSPRGGGYGYT
TRBV11-2	ASSLLRGQGTNEKLF
TRBV19	ASRASQETQY
TRBV6-6	ASSRRGSNQPQH
TRBV6-5	ASRQGIRGTEAF
TRBV28	ASSSIDRATNEKLF
TRBV10-3	AISDRGVNEQF
TRBV9	ASSPGTGVRDTQY
TRBV5-1	ASSSDSLYGYT